The 21 T cell receptor beta chains below come from one sample, sequenced in a study of Tregs in tolerant kidney transplant recipients. Using immunoSEQ multiplex PCR, the repertoire was profiled, and TCRdb retains in-frame clones only, with some absent. The data contain roughly 69,000 clones, about 98% of them singletons. The sample consisted of Tregs from blood, taken before the transplant. The source of these receptors is a human donor who received a combined kidney and bone marrow transplant.

The rearrangement uses TRBV18 and TRBJ1-5; 7 bases align to TRBD1. Per the germline V gene, CDR1 is KGHSH and CDR2 is LQKENI. With V trimmed by 4 bases and J by 5 bases, 8 bases remained unmatched. This CDR3 comprises 15 residues. DNA for the CDR3: TGTGCCAGCTCACTGACTGGGACAGCTGATCAGCCCCAGCATTTT. It translates to CASSLTGTADQPQHF.

The chain combines TRBV4-2 with TRBJ2-7; 9 bases match TRBD2. With V trimmed by 0 bases and J by 1 base, 7 bases remained unmatched. The CDR3 is made up of 17 amino acids. The germline V gene has CDR1 LGHNA and CDR2 YNFKEQ. The CDR3 here is CASSQEIGLAGSYEQYF. The CDR3, as DNA: TGTGCCAGCAGCCAAGAAATCGGGCTAGCGGGGTCCTACGAGCAGTACTTC.

This clone was detected once. The rearrangement joins TRBV5-1 to TRBJ1-2, with D unresolved. CDR3 length equals 14 residues. Between the trimmed V and J ends, which lost 3 bases and 8 bases, there was a span of 17 bases. CDR1 and CDR2 (germline): SGHRS, YFSETQ. Here the CDR3 reads CASSSREKGKGYTF. DNA for the CDR3: TGCGCCAGCAGCTCCCGGGAGAAGGGTAAAGGCTACACCTTC. Complete variable domain (other parts from reference TRBV5-1 and TRBJ1-2): KAGVTQTPRYLIKTRGQQVTLSCSPISGHRSVSWYQQTPGQGLQFLFEYFSETQRNKGNFPGRFSGRQFSNSRSEMNVSTLELGDSALYLCASSSREKGKGYTFGSGTRLTVV.

J is TRBJ2-1 and V is TRBV5-3; 7 nucleotides align to TRBD2. TRBV5-3 is sorted into the ORF group, with uncertain function. V lost 3 bases, J lost 7 bases, and 4 bases stayed unmatched. The CDR3 totals 13 residues. CDR3 amino acids: CARSSGLLNEQFF. The CDR3 DNA reads TGTGCCAGAAGCTCGGGACTACTTAATGAGCAGTTCTTC.

The gene calls are TRBV7-2 and TRBJ2-7, with TRBD2 matching 10 bases. CDR1 is SGHTA and CDR2 is FQGNSA in the germline V gene. The CDR3 consists of 15 residues. Trimming took 3 bases from V and 0 from J; bases not matched to a gene: 2. The CDR3 DNA is TGTGCCAGCAGCTTTAGCGGGGGGCCCTCCTACGAGCAGTACTTC. Its protein product is CASSFSGGPSYEQYF.

CDR3 sequence reads: CATRTASSGANVLTF. The CDR3 DNA is TGTGCCACCAGGACAGCTTCCTCTGGGGCCAACGTCCTGACTTTC. The chain links TRBV6-6 to TRBJ2-6, with D possibly matching TRBD1 (6 bases). V lost 10 bases and J 0 bases, leaving 13 bases between the germline ends. This CDR3 comprises 15 residues. Looked up from germline, CDR1 is MNHNY and CDR2 is SVGAGI (reference sequence).

This clone was recorded once. One end of the junction does not line up with germline, which may come from a read error. This chain links TRBV4-1 with TRBJ2-2, with D perhaps TRBD1 (5 bases). The CDR3 contains 17 residues. CDR1 and CDR2 (germline): MGHRA, YSYEKL. The CDR3 is CASSQVDMGIVTEELFF. The CDR3 coding sequence is TGCGCCAGCAGCCAAGTGGACATGGGTATAGTGACCGAGGAGCTGTTTTTT.

The chain is built from TRBV4-2 and TRBJ1-5, with 11 bases lining up with TRBD1. There are 15 residues in the CDR3. Per the germline V gene, CDR1 is LGHNA and CDR2 is YNFKEQ. Trimming took 2 bases from V and 5 from J; bases not matched to a gene: 2. The DNA of the CDR3 is TGTGCCAGCAGCCAACGGACAGGGGGCCATCAGCCCCAGCATTTT. This gives the protein CASSQRTGGHQPQHF.

The chain has TRBV7-2 and TRBJ2-7; 8 nucleotides match TRBD2. Germline V lookup: CDR1 SGHTA, CDR2 FQGNSA. With V trimmed by 6 bases and J by 5 bases, 12 bases remained unmatched. The CDR3 runs 15 residues. CDR3 sequence reads: CASSSPGLVLDEQYF. Written as DNA, the CDR3 is TGTGCCAGCAGTTCCCCGGGACTAGTATTAGACGAGCAGTACTTC.

J is TRBJ2-7 and V is TRBV11-2; the match to TRBD1 covers 10 bases. V lost 5 bases and J lost 3; bases outside the gene matches: 4. This CDR3 has 14 amino acids. Germline V gene lookup returns CDR1 SGHAT and CDR2 FQNNGV. CDR3 sequence: CASSGRTGGYEQYF. In DNA, the CDR3 is TGTGCCAGCAGCGGTAGGACAGGGGGCTACGAGCAGTACTTC. The full variable domain, rest sourced from reference TRBV11-2 and TRBJ2-7, is EAGVAQSPRYKIIEKRQSVAFWCNPISGHATLYWYQQILGQGPKLLIQFQNNGVVDDSQLPKDRFSAERLKGVDSTLKIQPAKLEDSAVYLCASSGRTGGYEQYFGPGTRLTVT.

The chain carries TRBV7-9 and TRBJ1-1, with 10 bases lining up with TRBD1. CDR3 length equals 16 residues. Trimming cost V 6 bases and J 2 bases; bases outside gene matches: 9. Per germline, CDR1 SEHNR and CDR2 FQNEAQ (reference sequence). CDR3 DNA sequence: TGTGCCAGCAGACCTCTGGGACAGGGGAAAAACACTGAAGCTTTCTTT. Translation gives CASRPLGQGKNTEAFF.

The rearrangement links TRBV7-2 to TRBJ1-2, with 7 nucleotides matching TRBD1. V was clipped by 5 bases and J by 7 bases; unmatched bases: 10. Per the germline V gene, CDR1 is SGHTA and CDR2 is FQGNSA. This CDR3 has 14 residues. CDR3 nucleotides: TGTGCCAGCAGCAAGAACAGGGGTTCGGGTGGCTACACCTTC. This sequence encodes CASSKNRGSGGYTF.

This chain uses TRBV5-4 with TRBJ2-2, with D unclear. Trimming left V 3 bases short and J 5 bases short, with 14 bases between. The CDR3 runs to 15 residues. CDR1 SGHNT and CDR2 YYREEE come from the germline V gene (reference sequence). The CDR3 loop reads CASSSGLVATGELFF. The CDR3 coding sequence is TGTGCCAGCAGCTCTGGCCTCGTTGCTACCGGGGAGCTGTTTTTT. The whole variable domain, remainder taken from reference TRBV5-4 and TRBJ2-2, is ETGVTQSPTHLIKTRGQQVTLRCSSQSGHNTVSWYQQALGQGPQFIFQYYREEENGRGNFPPRFSGLQFPNYSSELNVNALELDDSALYLCASSSGLVATGELFFGEGSRLTVL.

J is TRBJ1-1 and V is TRBV7-8; TRBD1 agrees at 7 bases. CDR1 is SGHVS, CDR2 FQNEAQ, per germline. The CDR3 sequence is 14 residues long. After removal of 5 bases from V and 7 bases from J, the junction contained 10 bases not matched to a gene. CDR3 sequence: CASSRIDREHEAFF. The CDR3 DNA reads TGTGCCAGCAGCCGAATTGACAGGGAACATGAAGCTTTCTTT.

This rearrangement joins TRBV7-2 to TRBJ2-1; TRBD2 aligns across 9 bases. V trimming: 1 base; J trimming: 8 bases; junction bases outside the gene matches: 6. In germline, CDR1 is SGHTA, CDR2 FQGNSA. The CDR3 runs 15 residues. The CDR3 loop reads CASSLGASGAYEQFF. The CDR3 DNA reads TGTGCCAGCAGCTTAGGGGCTAGCGGGGCTTATGAGCAGTTCTTC. The whole variable domain, remainder taken from reference TRBV7-2 and TRBJ2-1, is GAGVSQSPSNKVTEKGKDVELRCDPISGHTALYWYRQSLGQGLEFLIYFQGNSAPDKSGLPSDRFSAERTGGSVSTLTIQRTQQEDSAVYLCASSLGASGAYEQFFGPGTRLTVL.

V is TRBV11-3 and J is TRBJ2-7; the match to TRBD2 covers 13 bases. Trimming took 5 bases from V and 1 from J; bases not matched to a gene: 11. This CDR3 spans 18 amino acids. In germline, CDR1 is SGHNT, CDR2 YENEEA. The CDR3 sequence: CASSPRSGTSGISYEQYF. DNA of the CDR3: TGTGCCAGCAGCCCGCGCTCCGGGACTAGCGGGATTTCCTACGAGCAGTACTTC.

The chain uses TRBV7-9 and TRBJ2-3, with 11 bases matching TRBD2. CDR3 length: 15 amino acids. Trimming cost V 5 bases and J 0 bases; bases outside gene matches: 1. Looked up from germline, CDR1 is SEHNR and CDR2 is FQNEAQ (reference sequence). The CDR3 DNA is TGTGCCAGCAGCCGACTAGCGGGAAGCACAGATACGCAGTATTTT. This encodes CASSRLAGSTDTQYF.

The CDR3 nucleotides are TGTGCCAGCAGTGAAGACGGCGGGCTGGACTATGGCTACACCTTC. This sequence encodes CASSEDGGLDYGYTF. The rearrangement joins TRBV6-1 to TRBJ1-2, with no clear D. Trimming stripped 1 base from V and 3 bases from J, with 12 bases between. The CDR3 length is 15 residues. Looked up from germline, CDR1 is MNHNS and CDR2 is SASEGT.

The chain recombines TRBV2 with TRBJ2-7, with 7 positions matching TRBD1. The V and J ends lost 1 base and 3 bases, in that order; junction bases with no gene match: 6. This CDR3 has 15 residues. Germline V CDR1 and CDR2: SNHLY, FYNNEI. CDR3 amino acids: CASSEGTGLYYEQYF. The CDR3 DNA follows: TGTGCCAGCAGTGAAGGGACAGGACTTTACTACGAGCAGTACTTC.

The rearrangement joins TRBV5-1 to TRBJ2-7; 8 bases match TRBD1. Trimming took 1 base from V and 3 from J; bases not matched to a gene: 0. Per the germline V gene, CDR1 is SGHRS and CDR2 is YFSETQ. The CDR3 contains 13 residues. CDR3 sequence (DNA): TGCGCCAGCAGCTTGACAGGGGGCTACGAGCAGTACTTC. The encoded protein is CASSLTGGYEQYF.

The chain combines TRBV6-5 with TRBJ2-7, with a possible D match to TRBD1 (6 bases). The CDR3 is 15 amino acids. The germline V gene has CDR1 MNHEY and CDR2 SVGAGI. The ends were cut back, 2 bases at V and 2 bases at J, with 13 bases in the middle. CDR3 DNA: TGTGCCAGCAGTTACGGGACAAGGGCCACCTACGAGCAGTACTTC. Its protein product is CASSYGTRATYEQYF.